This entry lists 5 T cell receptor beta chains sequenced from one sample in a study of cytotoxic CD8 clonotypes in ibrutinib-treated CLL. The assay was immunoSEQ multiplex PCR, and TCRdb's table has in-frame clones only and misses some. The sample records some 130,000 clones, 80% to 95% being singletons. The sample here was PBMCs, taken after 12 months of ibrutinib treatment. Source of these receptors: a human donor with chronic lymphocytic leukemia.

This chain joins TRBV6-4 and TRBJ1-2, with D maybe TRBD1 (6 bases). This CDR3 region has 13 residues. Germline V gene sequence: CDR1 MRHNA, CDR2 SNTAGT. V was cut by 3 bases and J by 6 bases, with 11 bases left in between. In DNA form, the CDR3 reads TGTGCCAGCAGTGAAAGTCAGGGGAATGGCTACACCTTC. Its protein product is CASSESQGNGYTF.

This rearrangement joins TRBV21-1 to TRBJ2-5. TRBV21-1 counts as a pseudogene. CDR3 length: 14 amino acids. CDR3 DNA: TGTGCCAGCAGCGCGCTAAGGGGCGGGGAGACCCAGTACTTC. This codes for CASSALRGGETQYF.

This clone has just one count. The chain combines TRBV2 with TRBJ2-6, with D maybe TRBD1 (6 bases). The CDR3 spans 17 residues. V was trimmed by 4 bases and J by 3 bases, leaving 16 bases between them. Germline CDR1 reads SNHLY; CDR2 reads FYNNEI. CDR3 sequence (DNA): TGTGCCAGCAGTGGTTCCGGGACATCAAATGGGGCCAACGTCCTGACTTTC. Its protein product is CASSGSGTSNGANVLTF.

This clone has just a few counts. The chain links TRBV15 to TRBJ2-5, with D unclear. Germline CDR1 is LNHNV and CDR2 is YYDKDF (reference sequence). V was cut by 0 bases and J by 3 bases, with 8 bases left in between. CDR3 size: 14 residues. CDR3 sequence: CATSRDRQEETQYF. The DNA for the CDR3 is TGTGCCACCAGCAGAGATAGGCAGGAAGAGACCCAGTACTTC.

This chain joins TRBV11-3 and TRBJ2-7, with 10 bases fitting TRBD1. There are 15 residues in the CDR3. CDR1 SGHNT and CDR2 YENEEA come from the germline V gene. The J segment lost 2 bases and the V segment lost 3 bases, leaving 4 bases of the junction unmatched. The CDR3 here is CASSFGTGDTYEQYF. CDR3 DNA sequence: TGTGCCAGCAGCTTCGGGACAGGGGACACCTACGAGCAGTACTTC.